Each of the 32 T cell receptor beta chains below was sequenced from the same sample in a study of T cell responses to AZD1222 COVID-19 vaccine. Here immunoSEQ multiplex PCR was the method, and the copy in TCRdb shows in-frame clones only, minus some. The data show roughly 96,000 clones, approximately 87% seen once. The sample consisted of peripheral blood, taken 28 days after the second AZD1222 dose. The receptors derive from an adult who received the AZD1222 COVID-19 vaccine.

The rearrangement links TRBV21-1 to TRBJ1-6; TRBD1 reflects the table's D call only, with no check against the DNA. TRBV21-1 is deemed a pseudogene. This CDR3 contains 17 residues. This CDR3 reads CASSPRDKPTRDSPLHF. CDR3 sequence (DNA): TGTGCCAGCAGTCCCCGGGACAAACCGACGAGGGATTCACCCCTCCACTTT.

This clone was observed once. This sequence joins TRBV7-3 and TRBJ2-2; 7 nucleotides align to TRBD1. Germline assignment: CDR1 SGHTA and CDR2 FQGTGA. V dropped 2 bases and J dropped 7; count of bases not matched to a gene: 7. The CDR3 runs to 15 residues. Here the CDR3 DNA reads TGTGCCAGCAGCTTATACACAGGGGAGATCGGGGAGCTGTTTTTT. It is translated as CASSLYTGEIGELFF.

This clone was seen only a few times. This sequence joins TRBV10-3 and TRBJ2-5, with 11 bases fitting TRBD2. The CDR3 is 18 amino acids. Germline V gives CDR1 ENHRY, CDR2 SYGVKD. Trimming removed 0 bases from V and 0 bases from J; junction bases left unmatched: 6. The CDR3, as DNA: TGTGCCATCAGTGAGTCGGCGGTAGCGGGGGGGCACCAAGAGACCCAGTACTTC. Encoded protein: CAISESAVAGGHQETQYF.

This chain joins TRBV5-1 and TRBJ2-2; D tentatively fits TRBD1 or TRBD2 (5 bases each). The V gene lost 0 bases and the J gene lost 8 bases, with 11 bases spanning the gap. Germline V lookup: CDR1 SGHRS, CDR2 YFSETQ. The CDR3 is 14 residues long. The chain's CDR3 is CASSLVGVEGELFF. In nucleotides, the CDR3 is TGCGCCAGCAGCTTGGTGGGGGTGGAAGGGGAGCTGTTTTTT.

The chain links TRBV7-3 to TRBJ2-1, with TRBD2 matching 14 bases. Germline V gives CDR1 SGHTA, CDR2 FQGTGA. The CDR3 totals 16 residues. V dropped 2 bases and J dropped 10; count of bases not matched to a gene: 7. CDR3 DNA: TGTGCCAGCAGCTTATTCGGACTAGCGGGAGGAGGAGAGCAGTTCTTC. This translates into CASSLFGLAGGGEQFF.

This chain joins TRBV7-8 and TRBJ1-2, with D maybe TRBD1 (6 bases). V lost 5 bases and J 4 bases, leaving 11 bases between the germline ends. The CDR3 is made up of 13 amino acids. Per the germline V gene, CDR1 is SGHVS and CDR2 is FQNEAQ. CDR3 sequence (DNA): TGTGCCAGCAGCCTGGACAGTTTCTATGGCTACACCTTC. Translating gives CASSLDSFYGYTF.

This sequence joins TRBV11-3 and TRBJ2-5; 7 nucleotides align to TRBD2. Unmatched junction bases numbered 13, after V lost 7 bases and J lost 5 bases. This CDR3 spans 15 amino acids. Per the germline V gene, CDR1 is SGHNT and CDR2 is YENEEA. The DNA for the CDR3 is TGTGCCAGCACCAATCCTCCTAGCGGAGGTGAGACCCAGTACTTC. It translates to CASTNPPSGGETQYF.

The chain recombines TRBV6-2 or TRBV6-3 with TRBJ1-2; weak D call: TRBD1 (5 bases). The V end was cut by 5 bases, the J end by 7 bases, with 17 bases between. The CDR3 contains 14 residues. The germline V gene encodes CDR1 MNHEY and CDR2 SVGEGT. The CDR3 DNA reads as TGTGCCAGCAGTCCCAGGGTTCCTCTGAGTGGCTACACCTTC. Its protein product is CASSPRVPLSGYTF.

V gene TRBV6-5 combines with J gene TRBJ2-7; 7 nucleotides match TRBD1. CDR3 length: 16 residues. Germline assignment: CDR1 MNHEY and CDR2 SVGAGI. V lost 1 base, J lost 3 bases, and 9 bases stayed unmatched. DNA of the CDR3: TGTGCCAGCAGTTACTTGAATCCGACAGGGTTCTACGAGCAGTACTTC. Amino acid sequence: CASSYLNPTGFYEQYF.

The rearrangement links TRBV28 to TRBJ1-2, with TRBD1 matching 7 bases. Germline-derived CDR1 and CDR2 are MDHEN and SYDVKM. CDR3 length equals 14 residues. The V segment lost 6 bases and the J segment 0 bases; nucleotides outside the gene matches: 4. The CDR3 protein is CASRRQGANYGYTF. CDR3 nucleotide sequence: TGTGCCAGCAGGAGACAGGGAGCTAACTATGGCTACACCTTC.

This clone was observed once. The V and J genes are TRBV28 and TRBJ2-3; D gene uncertain. This CDR3 has 12 amino acids. The germline CDR1 and CDR2 sequences are MDHEN and SYDVKM. V dropped 3 bases and J dropped 4 bases, with 5 bases sitting between them. The CDR3 sequence: CASSFGPDTQYF. The CDR3 DNA is TGTGCCAGCAGTTTTGGACCAGATACGCAGTATTTT.

This chain joins TRBV5-6 and TRBJ1-5; D unclear. The CDR3 contains 15 residues. CDR1 is SGHDT, CDR2 YYEEEE, per germline. V shed 4 bases and J shed 4 bases, with 15 bases lying between them. CDR3 loop: CASSLGWERNQPQHF. The CDR3 DNA is TGTGCCAGCAGCCTGGGGTGGGAGAGGAATCAGCCCCAGCATTTT.

The chain carries TRBV19 and TRBJ2-2; D not certain. V lost 3 bases and J 5 bases, leaving 10 bases between the germline ends. The CDR3 loop spans 14 amino acids. From germline, CDR1 is LNHDA and CDR2 SQIVND (reference sequence). Here the CDR3 reads CASSIGGGTGELFF. The CDR3 DNA reads TGTGCCAGTAGTATCGGTGGTGGGACCGGGGAGCTGTTTTTT.

The chain has TRBV28 and TRBJ2-7, with D perhaps TRBD2 (6 bases). The CDR3 runs 14 residues. The germline gives CDR1 MDHEN, CDR2 SYDVKM. V dropped 2 bases and J dropped 2 bases, with 10 bases sitting between them. Here the CDR3 reads CASSLPREPYEQYF. CDR3 bases: TGTGCCAGCAGTTTACCGCGGGAACCCTACGAGCAGTACTTC.

V is TRBV10-3 and J is TRBJ2-7; 10 positions match TRBD1. Germline V CDR1 and CDR2: ENHRY, SYGVKD. CDR3 length: 16 amino acids. V was clipped by 6 bases and J by 1 base; unmatched bases: 9. CDR3 sequence: CAISARPGQGSYEQYF. The CDR3 DNA is TGTGCCATCAGCGCCAGACCGGGACAGGGGTCCTACGAGCAGTACTTC.

The gene calls are TRBV12-3 or TRBV12-4 and TRBJ1-5; D remains unclear. Trimming stripped 1 base from V and 5 bases from J, with 0 bases between. CDR3 size: 11 residues. CDR3 DNA: TGTGCCAGCAGTTTAGATCAGCCCCAGCATTTT. This encodes CASSLDQPQHF.

This chain connects TRBV24-1 to TRBJ2-7, with D tentatively TRBD2 (5 bases). In germline, CDR1 is KGHDR, CDR2 SFDVKD. Trimming stripped 1 base from V and 0 bases from J, with 12 bases between. The CDR3 runs to 16 residues. CDR3: CATSDFEGESSYEQYF. CDR3 DNA sequence: TGTGCCACCAGTGATTTCGAGGGAGAAAGCTCCTACGAGCAGTACTTC.

This sequence joins TRBV12-3 or TRBV12-4 and TRBJ2-5; tentatively, D is TRBD1 (5 bases). Trimming removed 6 bases at V and 2 bases at J, with 7 bases between. The CDR3 covers 12 residues. The CDR3 DNA sequence: TGTGCCAGCAGCACAGGTCAAGAGACCCAGTACTTC. It specifies CASSTGQETQYF.

J is TRBJ1-2 and V is TRBV3-1 (or the pseudogene TRBV3-2); the D is unclear. The CDR3 sequence is 15 residues long. The V gene lost 1 base and the J gene lost 5 bases, with 14 bases spanning the gap. In germline, CDR1 is LGHDT, CDR2 YNNKEL (reference sequence). In DNA, the CDR3 is TGTGCCAGCAGCCAAGCCTCAGGCTACGGATATGGCTACACCTTC. It translates to CASSQASGYGYGYTF.

CDR3 bases: TGTGCCAGTAGTTACGCCCCCGGACTAGCGGCCCGCTACAATGAGCAGTTCTTC. Residues: CASSYAPGLAARYNEQFF. The V gene is TRBV19, the J gene TRBJ2-1; 10 bases match TRBD2. The ends lost 5 bases at V and 3 bases at J; junction bases unmatched: 13. Germline V gene sequence: CDR1 LNHDA, CDR2 SQIVND (reference sequence). The CDR3 totals 18 residues.

The V and J genes are TRBV19 and TRBJ1-2, with TRBD1 as a possible D gene (5 bases). V was trimmed by 2 bases and J by 7 bases, leaving 17 bases between them. The CDR3 spans 15 residues. The germline V gene encodes CDR1 LNHDA and CDR2 SQIVND (reference sequence). DNA for the CDR3: TGTGCCAGTAGTATAAGGCAGGGTTTATCGGGTGGCTACACCTTC. This codes for CASSIRQGLSGGYTF.

The V gene is TRBV6-1, the J gene TRBJ2-5; maybe TRBD1 (7 bases). V was pared by 3 bases and J by 4 bases, with 15 bases between. Germline loops: CDR1 MNHNS, CDR2 SASEGT. The CDR3 consists of 15 residues. CDR3 nucleotide sequence: TGTGCCAGCAGTGATGGGCCAGGGGGAGGAGAGACCCAGTACTTC. As protein: CASSDGPGGGETQYF.

This chain connects TRBV7-9 to TRBJ1-6; D may be TRBD1 (5 bases). CDR1 and CDR2 from the germline V gene are SEHNR and FQNEAQ (reference sequence). The CDR3 consists of 19 residues. Trimming left V 6 bases short and J 0 bases short, with 21 bases between. The CDR3 sequence is CASRGQGLNAASYNSPLHF. CDR3 coding DNA: TGTGCCAGCAGGGGGCAGGGTTTGAATGCCGCCTCCTATAATTCACCCCTCCACTTT.

The chain recombines TRBV27 with TRBJ1-2; D perhaps matches TRBD1 (5 bases). V was clipped by 6 bases and J by 4 bases, with 21 bases between them. Germline loops: CDR1 MNHEY, CDR2 SMNVEV (reference sequence). The CDR3 is 16 residues long. CDR3 bases: TGTGCCAGCAGCCCGAATCAGGGACGGCTTGGCTATGGCTACACCTTC. This codes for CASSPNQGRLGYGYTF.

CDR3 DNA sequence: TGTGCCAGCAGTACACAGACCAGCACAGATACGCAGTATTTT. This gives the protein CASSTQTSTDTQYF. The V call is TRBV6-5, the J call TRBJ2-3; the D is unclear. The V and J ends lost 5 bases and 0 bases respectively, with 9 bases between them. The CDR3 extends over 14 amino acids. Germline lookup yields CDR1 MNHEY and CDR2 SVGAGI.

V is TRBV13 and J is TRBJ1-2, with D perhaps matching TRBD1 (5 bases). The CDR3 runs to 13 residues. The germline gives CDR1 PRHDT, CDR2 FYEKMQ (reference sequence). The germline V and J ends were trimmed by 5 bases and 4 bases, with 11 bases remaining between them. The CDR3 reads CASSLGLSYGYTF. DNA of the CDR3: TGTGCCAGCAGCCTGGGACTGAGCTATGGCTACACCTTC. Drawing the rest from reference TRBV13 and TRBJ1-2, the complete variable domain is AAGVIQSPRHLIKEKRETATLKCYPIPRHDTVYWYQQGPGQDPQFLISFYEKMQSDKGSIPDRFSAQQFSDYHSELNMSSLELGDSALYFCASSLGLSYGYTFGSGTRLTVV.

V is TRBV7-9 and J is TRBJ2-3; the D is unclear. V dropped 1 base and J dropped 10 bases, with 18 bases sitting between them. Germline V CDR1 and CDR2: SEHNR, FQNEAQ (reference sequence). The CDR3 length is 15 residues. CDR3 sequence reads: CASSLVPYPVVPQYF. The CDR3 nucleotides read TGTGCCAGCAGCTTAGTCCCCTACCCAGTGGTACCGCAGTATTTT.

This clone was seen once. The chain has TRBV6-1 and TRBJ1-1; D not certain. The CDR3 runs to 16 residues. Trimming stripped 0 bases from V and 4 bases from J, with 15 bases between. Germline V gene data show CDR1 as MNHNS and CDR2 as SASEGT. The CDR3 sequence: CASSEAYVGLSTEAFF. CDR3 DNA sequence: TGTGCCAGCAGTGAAGCATATGTAGGGCTGAGCACTGAAGCTTTCTTT.

As DNA, the CDR3 is TGTGCCAGCAGCTTAGCAGGGGAAAGCAATCAGCCCCAGCATTTT. Its translation is CASSLAGESNQPQHF. This chain connects TRBV7-2 to TRBJ1-5; D perhaps matches TRBD1 (5 bases). The CDR3 covers 15 residues. V gave up 0 bases and J gave up 1 base, with 7 bases separating them. Germline V CDR1 and CDR2: SGHTA, FQGNSA.

This chain connects TRBV4-3 to TRBJ1-4, with 9 positions matching TRBD1. CDR1 is LGHNA, CDR2 YSLEER, per germline. V dropped 1 base and J dropped 8; count of bases not matched to a gene: 8. This CDR3 region has 16 residues. The CDR3 region has the DNA TGCGCCAGCAGCCAAGTTACGGGGACAGGGAAGGAAAAACTGTTTTTT. Amino acid sequence: CASSQVTGTGKEKLFF.

This chain links TRBV28 with TRBJ2-3; TRBD1 agrees at 8 bases. Germline lookup yields CDR1 MDHEN and CDR2 SYDVKM. With V trimmed by 6 bases and J by 0 bases, 8 bases remained unmatched. CDR3 length: 16 residues. The CDR3 nucleotides are TGTGCCAGCAGCCCAGGACAGGGCATAAGCACAGATACGCAGTATTTT. Amino acids: CASSPGQGISTDTQYF.

The chain is built from TRBV27 and TRBJ1-5, with D unclear. CDR3 length: 12 amino acids. V lost 2 bases and J 2 bases, leaving 1 base between the germline ends. Germline-derived CDR1 and CDR2 are MNHEY and SMNVEV (reference sequence). In DNA, the CDR3 is TGTGCCAGCAGTTTAGGCAATCAGCCCCAGCATTTT. It encodes CASSLGNQPQHF.